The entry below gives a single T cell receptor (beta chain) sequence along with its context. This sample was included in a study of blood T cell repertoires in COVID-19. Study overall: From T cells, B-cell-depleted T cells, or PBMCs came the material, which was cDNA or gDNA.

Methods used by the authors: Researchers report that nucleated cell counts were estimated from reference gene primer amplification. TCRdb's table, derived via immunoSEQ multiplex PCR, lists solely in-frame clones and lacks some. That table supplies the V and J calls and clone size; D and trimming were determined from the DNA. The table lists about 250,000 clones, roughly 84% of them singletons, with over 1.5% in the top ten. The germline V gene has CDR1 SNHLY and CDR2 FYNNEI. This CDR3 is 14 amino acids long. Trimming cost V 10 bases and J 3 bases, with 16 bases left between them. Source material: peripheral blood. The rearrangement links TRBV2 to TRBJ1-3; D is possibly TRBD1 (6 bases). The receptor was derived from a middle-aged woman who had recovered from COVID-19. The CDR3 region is CATEGGGFGNTIYF. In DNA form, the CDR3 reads TGTGCCACCGAGGGTGGGGGCTTTGGAAACACCATATATTTT. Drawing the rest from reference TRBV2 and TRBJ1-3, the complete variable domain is EPEVTQTPSHQVTQMGQEVILRCVPISNHLYFYWYRQILGQKVEFLVSFYNNEISEKSEIFDDQFSVERPDGSNFTLKIRSTKLEDSAMYFCATEGGGFGNTIYFGEGSWLTVV.